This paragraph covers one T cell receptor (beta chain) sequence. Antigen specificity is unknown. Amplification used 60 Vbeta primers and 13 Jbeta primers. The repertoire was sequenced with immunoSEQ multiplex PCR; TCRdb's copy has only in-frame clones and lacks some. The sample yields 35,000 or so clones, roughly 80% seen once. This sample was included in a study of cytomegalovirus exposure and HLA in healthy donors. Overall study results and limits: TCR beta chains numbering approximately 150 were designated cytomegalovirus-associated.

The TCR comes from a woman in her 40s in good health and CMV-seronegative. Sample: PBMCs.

CDR3 residues: CASSYSSTGSYEQYF. CDR3 nucleotides: TGTGCCAGCAGTTACTCGAGCACAGGCTCCTACGAGCAGTACTTC. This chain connects TRBV6-5 to TRBJ2-7; TRBD1 is a possible D gene (5 bases). Between the trimmed V and J ends, which lost 0 bases and 0 bases, there was a span of 9 bases. This CDR3 is 15 amino acids long. Germline V CDR1 and CDR2: MNHEY, SVGAGI.